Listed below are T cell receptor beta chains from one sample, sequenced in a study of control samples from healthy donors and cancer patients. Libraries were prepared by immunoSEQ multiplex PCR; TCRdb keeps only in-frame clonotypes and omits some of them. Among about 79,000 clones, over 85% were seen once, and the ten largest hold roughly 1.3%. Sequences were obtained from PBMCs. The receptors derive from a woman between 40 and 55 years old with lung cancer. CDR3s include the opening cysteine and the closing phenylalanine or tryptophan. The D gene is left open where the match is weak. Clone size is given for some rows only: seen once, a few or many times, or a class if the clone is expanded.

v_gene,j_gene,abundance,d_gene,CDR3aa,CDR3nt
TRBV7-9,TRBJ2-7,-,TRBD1,CASSSPGQGVAEQYF,TGTGCCAGCAGTTCACCGGGACAGGGGGTGGCCGAGCAGTACTTC
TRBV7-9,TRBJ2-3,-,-,CASSLRWGSTGPTDTQYF,TGTGCCAGCAGCTTAAGGTGGGGAAGTACCGGGCCAACAGATACGCAGTATTTT
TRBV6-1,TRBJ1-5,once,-,CASSEGSYSNQPQHF,TGTGCCAGCAGTGAGGGCAGTTATAGCAATCAGCCCCAGCATTTT
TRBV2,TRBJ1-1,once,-,CASSGPAVNTEAFF,TGTGCCAGCAGCGGCCCTGCGGTGAACACTGAAGCTTTCTTT
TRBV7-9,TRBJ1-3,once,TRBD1,CASSFRTGGSSGNTIYF,TGTGCCAGCAGCTTTCGGACAGGGGGGAGCTCTGGAAACACCATATATTTT
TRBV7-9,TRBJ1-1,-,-,CASKTQGNTEAFF,TGTGCCAGCAAAACTCAGGGTAACACTGAAGCTTTCTTT
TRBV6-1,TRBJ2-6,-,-,CASSESDSYISGANVLTF,TGTGCCAGCAGTGAGTCTGACAGCTATATCTCTGGGGCCAACGTCCTGACTTTC
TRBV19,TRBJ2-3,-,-,CASSIGRSTDTQYF,TGTGCCAGTAGTATAGGGCGTAGTACAGATACGCAGTATTTT
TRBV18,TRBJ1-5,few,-,CASSPVEYSQPQHF,TGTGCCAGCTCACCAGTTGAGTACAGTCAGCCCCAGCATTTT
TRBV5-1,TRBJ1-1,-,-,CASRRETEAFF,TGCGCCAGCAGGAGGGAAACTGAAGCTTTCTTT
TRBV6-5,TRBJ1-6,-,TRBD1,CASSAMDRDGSPLHF,TGTGCCAGCTCCGCTATGGACAGGGACGGTTCACCCCTCCACTTT
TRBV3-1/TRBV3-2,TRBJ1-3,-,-,CASSQDSLVSGNTIYF,TGTGCCAGCAGCCAAGACAGTTTAGTCTCTGGAAACACCATATATTTT
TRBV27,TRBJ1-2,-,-,CASSFGRGNYGYTF,TGTGCCAGCAGTTTCGGGAGGGGTAACTATGGCTACACCTTC
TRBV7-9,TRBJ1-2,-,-,CASSLGSAGDLMGYTF,TGTGCCAGCAGCTTAGGAAGTGCAGGGGATCTAATGGGCTACACCTTC
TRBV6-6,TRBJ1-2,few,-,CASSYTGREGYTF,TGTGCCAGCAGTTACACAGGGAGAGAGGGCTACACCTTC
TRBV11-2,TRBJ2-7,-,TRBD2,CASSPPSGGDYEQYF,TGTGCCAGCAGCCCACCTAGCGGGGGGGACTACGAGCAGTACTTC
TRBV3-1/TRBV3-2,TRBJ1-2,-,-,CASSHNRGGLPINGYTF,TGTGCCAGCAGCCACAATCGGGGGGGGCTGCCGATAAACGGCTACACCTTC
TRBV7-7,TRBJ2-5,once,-,CASSFSPAGPEETQYF,TGTGCTAGCAGCTTTTCACCGGCAGGGCCTGAAGAGACCCAGTACTTC
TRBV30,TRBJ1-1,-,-,CAWRDTLGVTEAFF,TGTGCCTGGAGGGACACTTTGGGGGTCACTGAAGCTTTCTTT
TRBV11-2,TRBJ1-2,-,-,CASSPLRGRVNGYTF,TGTGCCAGCAGCCCCCTTCGGGGGAGAGTAAATGGCTACACCTTC
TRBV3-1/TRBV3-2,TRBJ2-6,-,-,CASSRGGTAGSGANVLTF,TGTGCCAGCAGCCGAGGGGGGACAGCGGGATCTGGGGCCAACGTCCTGACTTTC
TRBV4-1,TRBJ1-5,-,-,CASSLLAGGVTSNQPQHF,TGCGCCAGCAGCCTACTCGCTGGAGGGGTGACGAGCAATCAGCCCCAGCATTTT
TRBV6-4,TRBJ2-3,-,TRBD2,CASSVGLVSDTQYF,TGTGCCAGCAGTGTTGGACTAGTTTCAGATACGCAGTATTTT
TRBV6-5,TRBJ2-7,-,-,CASSHPYEQYF,TGTGCCAGCAGTCACCCCTACGAGCAGTACTTC
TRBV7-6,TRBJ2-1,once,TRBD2,CASSTLQGLAGPYNEQFF,TGTGCCAGCAGCACCTTACAGGGACTAGCGGGGCCCTACAATGAGCAGTTCTTC
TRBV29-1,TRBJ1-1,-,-,CSVAGTGMTEAFF,TGCAGCGTCGCCGGGACGGGGATGACTGAAGCTTTCTTT
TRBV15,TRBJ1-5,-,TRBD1,CATSTLREQGNQPQHF,TGTGCCACCAGCACCCTAAGAGAACAGGGGAATCAGCCCCAGCATTTT
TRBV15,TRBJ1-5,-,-,CATSSTGYSNQPQHF,TGTGCCACCAGCTCGACGGGATACAGCAATCAGCCCCAGCATTTT
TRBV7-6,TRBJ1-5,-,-,CASTLPPWWTDSNQPQHF,TGTGCCAGCACCCTTCCCCCTTGGTGGACGGATAGCAATCAGCCCCAGCATTTT
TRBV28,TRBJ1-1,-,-,CASSFRGFSPKGEAFF,TGTGCCAGCAGTTTTCGGGGGTTTTCCCCAAAGGGGGAAGCTTTCTTT
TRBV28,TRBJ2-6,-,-,CASTRGASGANVLTF,TGTGCCAGCACCAGGGGAGCCTCTGGGGCCAACGTCCTGACTTTC
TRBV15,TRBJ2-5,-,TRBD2,CATSRPPGTSGGAAETQYF,TGTGCCACCAGCAGACCTCCCGGAACTAGCGGGGGGGCCGCGGAGACCCAGTACTTC
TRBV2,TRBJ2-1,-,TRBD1,CAGRDRGGNEQFF,TGTGCCGGCCGGGACAGGGGAGGCAATGAGCAGTTCTTC
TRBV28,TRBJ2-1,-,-,CASSHRRTSLVHNEQFF,TGTGCCAGCAGCCATCGACGCACCTCATTGGTCCACAATGAGCAGTTCTTC
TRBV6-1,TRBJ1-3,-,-,CASSEAPGLRNTIYF,TGTGCCAGCAGTGAAGCGCCAGGGTTGAGAAACACCATATATTTT
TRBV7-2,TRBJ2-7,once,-,CASSLELYSYEQYF,TGTGCCAGCAGCTTAGAACTTTACTCCTACGAGCAGTACTTC
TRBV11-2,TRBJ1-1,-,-,CASSLTENTEAFF,TGTGCCAGCAGTCTGACAGAGAACACTGAAGCTTTCTTT
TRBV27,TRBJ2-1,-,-,CASSLAGQFNEQFF,TGTGCCAGCAGTTTAGCGGGACAGTTCAATGAGCAGTTCTTC
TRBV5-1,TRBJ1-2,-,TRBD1,CASSTNTGDGYTF,TGCGCCAGCAGCACGAATACAGGGGATGGCTACACCTTC
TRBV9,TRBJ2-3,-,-,CASSPRLDTQYF,TGTGCCAGCAGCCCCCGGTTGGATACGCAGTATTTT
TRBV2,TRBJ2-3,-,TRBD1,CAKERQGADTQYF,TGTGCCAAGGAGAGACAGGGTGCAGATACGCAGTATTTT
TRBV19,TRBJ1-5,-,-,CASSFSRDSNQPQHF,TGTGCCAGTAGTTTTTCCCGGGACAGCAATCAGCCCCAGCATTTT
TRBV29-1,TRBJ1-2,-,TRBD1,CSVEGGQSWGRTF,TGCAGCGTTGAGGGGGGACAGTCCTGGGGGAGAACCTTC
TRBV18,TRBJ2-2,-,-,CASSPQGSGELFF,TGTGCCAGCTCACCACAAGGATCCGGGGAGCTGTTTTTT
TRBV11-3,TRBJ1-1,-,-,CASSFRGEAFF,TGTGCCAGCAGCTTTCGGGGCGAAGCTTTCTTT
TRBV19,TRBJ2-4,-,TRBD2,CASTPGGVLAKNIQYF,TGTGCCAGTACCCCGGGAGGGGTACTAGCCAAAAACATTCAGTACTTC
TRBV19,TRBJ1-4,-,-,CASSIGQGPEKLFF,TGTGCCAGTAGTATTGGGCAGGGACCTGAAAAACTGTTTTTT
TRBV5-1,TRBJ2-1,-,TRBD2,CASAGTSGGGEQFF,TGCGCCAGCGCCGGGACTAGCGGGGGAGGTGAGCAGTTCTTC
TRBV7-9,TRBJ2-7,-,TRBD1,CASSPWDRGDYEQYF,TGTGCCAGCAGCCCATGGGACAGGGGAGACTACGAGCAGTACTTC
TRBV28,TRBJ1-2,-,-,CASKKGARTYYGYTF,TGTGCCAGCAAGAAAGGGGCAAGGACCTACTATGGCTACACCTTC
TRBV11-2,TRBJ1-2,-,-,CASSFWGANYGYTF,TGTGCCAGCAGCTTTTGGGGGGCAAACTATGGCTACACCTTC